This T cell receptor beta chain originates from a study of OX40 agonist ivuxolimab in advanced cancers. Study details: Every 2 weeks, patients got intravenous ivuxolimab at one of six dose levels (0.01-10 mg/kg).

Libraries were prepared by immunoSEQ multiplex PCR; TCRdb keeps only in-frame clonotypes and omits some of them. The sample comprises about 52,000 clones, roughly 91% of which are singletons, and about 25% rests with the top ten. V was cut by 10 bases and J by 2 bases, with 17 bases left in between. Germline V gene sequence: CDR1 LNHDA, CDR2 SQIVND (reference sequence). This CDR3 has 14 amino acids. The specimen comprised CD4+ or CD8+ T cells sorted from blood, sampled in a trial of the OX40 agonist ivuxolimab. This receptor was identified in an adult with an advanced solid tumor such as melanoma, head and neck, liver or kidney cancer. V gene TRBV19 combines with J gene TRBJ1-2, with D tentatively TRBD1 (6 bases). The chain's CDR3 is CATNQGRPNYGYTF. In DNA form, the CDR3 reads TGTGCCACCAATCAGGGGCGGCCCAACTATGGCTACACCTTC.